Following are 29 T cell receptor beta chains from one sample sequenced in a study of early T cells in non-severe SARS-CoV-2 infection. TCRdb reprocessed the 5' RACE reads with MiXCR, giving one entry per CDR3 protein. Of tens of thousands of distinct CDR3 sequences in the sample, roughly 12% were seen once. Material for sequencing was whole blood. The origin of the receptors is an adult who was a healthcare worker with PCR-confirmed SARS-CoV-2 infection or an uninfected control (not recorded which).

Many counts were recorded for this clonotype. V and J are TRBV5-1 and TRBJ1-6; D not resolved. The CDR3 has 14 residues. The V gene's germline CDR1 is SGHRS and CDR2 YFSETQ. V shed 2 bases and J shed 8 bases, with 11 bases lying between them. The DNA of the CDR3 is TGCGCCAGCAGCTTTGACCCAAGGGATTCACCCCTCCACTTT. It codes for CASSFDPRDSPLHF.

V usage is TRBV29-1 and J usage is TRBJ2-3; a weak D match, TRBD2 (6 bases). The CDR3 runs 14 residues. Germline V gene data show CDR1 as SQVTM and CDR2 as ANQGSEA. V shed 4 bases and J shed 1 base, with 12 bases lying between them. The CDR3 coding sequence is TGCAGCGTTGTACGCGGGGTTGGCACAGATACGCAGTATTTT. Its translation is CSVVRGVGTDTQYF.

This clonotype was seen ten or more times. V is TRBV18 and J is TRBJ2-1; D remains unclear. The CDR3 runs 16 residues. V lost 3 bases to trimming and J lost 7 bases, with 19 bases between them. CDR1 is KGHSH, CDR2 LQKENI, per germline. The CDR3 nucleotides read TGTGCCAGCTCACCCGGCCCGGGTCCCTACGGAAATGAGCAGTTCTTC. Translated, it gives CASSPGPGPYGNEQFF.

The V and J genes are TRBV6-5 and TRBJ2-3; a weak D match, TRBD1 (5 bases). The end of the DNA aligns better with TRBJ1-5, so the J call may be wrong. The CDR3 spans 15 residues. The germline V gene encodes CDR1 MNHEY and CDR2 SVGAGI. This CDR3 reads CASSWGLAGGDTQHF. The CDR3 nucleotides read TGTGCCAGCAGCTGGGGACTAGCGGGAGGAGATACGCAGCATTTT.

This clonotype was recorded a few times. The rearrangement uses TRBV6-1 and TRBJ1-1; 7 bases are a match to TRBD1. The J segment lost 3 bases and the V segment lost 6 bases, leaving 4 bases of the junction unmatched. Germline V lookup: CDR1 MNHNS, CDR2 SASEGT. The CDR3 has 13 residues. As DNA, the CDR3 is TGTGCCAGCAGCGACAGGGTCTACACTGAAGCTTTCTTT. It codes for CASSDRVYTEAFF.

The chain joins TRBV10-3 to TRBJ2-7; 8 bases align to TRBD2. Germline V gene lookup returns CDR1 ENHRY and CDR2 SYGVKD. The CDR3 sequence is 14 residues long. Unmatched junction bases numbered 8, after V lost 8 bases and J lost 2 bases. The CDR3 DNA follows: TGTGCCATCCGGGAGGGGGGGATTACCTACGAGCAGTACTTC. Amino acids: CAIREGGITYEQYF.

The chain uses TRBV19 and TRBJ1-2; D is uncertain. CDR1 is LNHDA and CDR2 is SQIVND in the germline V gene (reference sequence). The CDR3 length is 13 residues. Trimming cost V 2 bases and J 0 bases, with 4 bases left between them. CDR3 nucleotide sequence: TGTGCCAGTAGTATACGGGCTAACTATGGCTACACCTTC. It encodes CASSIRANYGYTF.

This clonotype was counted between two and nine times. Here the CDR3 reads CASSLLSAYNEQFF. DNA for the CDR3: TGTGCCAGCAGCTTGTTGTCGGCCTACAATGAGCAGTTCTTC. This sequence joins TRBV7-2 and TRBJ2-1; no clear D gene. The V and J ends lost 3 bases and 2 bases respectively, with 8 bases between them. The germline gives CDR1 SGHTA, CDR2 FQGNSA. The CDR3 spans 14 residues. The variable domain in full, with the rest retrieved from reference TRBV7-2 and TRBJ2-1, is GAGVSQSPSNKVTEKGKDVELRCDPISGHTALYWYRQSLGQGLEFLIYFQGNSAPDKSGLPSDRFSAERTGGSVSTLTIQRTQQEDSAVYLCASSLLSAYNEQFFGPGTRLTVL.

This clonotype was seen only a few times. The rearrangement joins TRBV20-1 to TRBJ2-2; TRBD1 aligns across 10 bases. There are 15 residues in the CDR3. The V gene end was trimmed by 5 bases and the J gene end by 4 bases; junction bases not matched to a gene: 7. The germline gives CDR1 DFQATT, CDR2 SNEGSKA (reference sequence). The DNA for the CDR3 is TGCAGTGCTCAACCGGGACAGGGGCTCACCGGGGAGCTGTTTTTT. It specifies CSAQPGQGLTGELFF.

This clonotype has at least ten counts. The CDR3 DNA reads as TGTGCCACCAGCACCTCCGGGGGCGGGGGGCCCCAATGGGAGCAGTTCTTC. Its protein is CATSTSGGGGPQWEQFF. The J gene is TRBJ2-1, the V gene TRBV15; 8 nucleotides align to TRBD2. The CDR3 totals 17 residues. Germline assignment: CDR1 LNHNV and CDR2 YYDKDF (reference sequence). V was pared by 4 bases and J by 10 bases, with 18 bases of the junction left unmatched.

This clonotype was observed at least ten times. The rearrangement links TRBV7-2 to TRBJ2-1; D is uncertain. Germline values: CDR1 SGHTA, CDR2 FQGNSA. The CDR3 is 13 residues long. Trimming left V 5 bases short and J 0 bases short, with 5 bases between. The CDR3 region is CASSLSSYNEQFF. The CDR3 DNA reads as TGTGCCAGCAGCCTTAGCTCCTACAATGAGCAGTTCTTC.

The CDR3 here is CASTSRLGGGTDTQYF. In DNA form, the CDR3 reads TGTGCCAGCACCTCGCGATTAGGGGGAGGGACAGATACGCAGTATTTT. The chain carries TRBV28 and TRBJ2-3, with D maybe TRBD2 (7 bases). The CDR3 contains 16 residues. Per germline, CDR1 MDHEN and CDR2 SYDVKM. V lost 7 bases, J lost 3 bases, and 20 bases lay in between.

This clonotype was found a few times. J is TRBJ1-1 and V is TRBV6-6; D is uncertain. CDR3 length equals 14 residues. The V gene's germline CDR1 is MNHNY and CDR2 SVGAGI (reference sequence). Trimming left V 0 bases short and J 1 base short, with 6 bases between. CDR3 sequence reads: CASSYSPANTEAFF. CDR3 sequence (DNA): TGTGCCAGCAGTTACTCTCCTGCGAACACTGAAGCTTTCTTT.

CDR3 DNA: TGTGCCAGCAGTGGTACTGAAACCGGGACAGGGCAGTTGCACGAGCAGTACTTC. Translating gives CASSGTETGTGQLHEQYF. The chain couples TRBV6-2 or TRBV6-3 to TRBJ2-7; 9 nucleotides agree with TRBD1. The CDR3 runs 18 residues. Germline lookup yields CDR1 MNHEY and CDR2 SVGEGT. Trimming took 5 bases from V and 5 from J; bases not matched to a gene: 19.

Ten or more counts support this clonotype. This CDR3 reads CAISDMKNTEAFF. CDR3 in DNA: TGTGCCATCAGCGACATGAAGAACACTGAAGCTTTCTTT. The chain recombines TRBV10-3 with TRBJ1-1; D gene ambiguous. The CDR3 runs 13 residues. Germline V gives CDR1 ENHRY, CDR2 SYGVKD. The V end lost 6 bases, the J end lost 1 base, and 9 bases lay between the germline ends.

The table lists this clonotype with a few counts. In DNA form, the CDR3 reads TGTGCCACCAGCAGAGATTGGGCGGATCAGCCCCAGCATTTT. Encoded protein: CATSRDWADQPQHF. The genes are TRBV15 and TRBJ1-5, with D uncertain. V was cut by 0 bases and J by 5 bases, with 8 bases left in between. CDR1 is LNHNV and CDR2 is YYDKDF in the germline V gene (reference sequence). This CDR3 comprises 14 residues.

This clonotype was seen only a few times. J is TRBJ1-1 and V is TRBV29-1; TRBD1 agrees at 8 bases. The V segment lost 7 bases and the J segment 3 bases; nucleotides outside the gene matches: 10. CDR1 SQVTM and CDR2 ANQGSEA come from the germline V gene. This CDR3 contains 14 residues. The CDR3 protein is CSAVLTGVYTEAFF. The CDR3 DNA reads as TGCAGCGCTGTCTTGACAGGGGTGTACACTGAAGCTTTCTTT.

This clonotype was observed at least ten times. The J gene is TRBJ2-1, the V gene TRBV19; a possible D gene is TRBD2 (5 bases). Germline CDR1 LNHDA, CDR2 SQIVND (reference sequence). Trimming shortened V by 7 bases and J by 9 bases, and 16 bases separated the two germline ends. CDR3 size: 13 residues. The CDR3: CASTRTAGLEQFF. The CDR3 coding sequence is TGTGCCAGTACAAGAACGGCGGGCCTTGAGCAGTTCTTC.

V usage is TRBV2 and J usage is TRBJ2-2, with D perhaps TRBD1 (5 bases). This CDR3 spans 15 amino acids. V lost 2 bases, J lost 4 bases, and 11 bases lay in between. Germline V lookup: CDR1 SNHLY, CDR2 FYNNEI. Here the CDR3 DNA reads TGTGCCAGCAGTGAACTAGGGGTCAGCACCGGGGAGCTGTTTTTT. It encodes CASSELGVSTGELFF.

This clonotype has at least ten counts. The V and J genes are TRBV20-1 and TRBJ2-7, with 8 bases matching TRBD1. This CDR3 contains 14 residues. The trim removed 5 bases at V and 7 bases at J, leaving 13 bases unmatched. Germline V lookup: CDR1 DFQATT, CDR2 SNEGSKA (reference sequence). For the CDR3, the DNA is TGCAGTGCTCCGTACTCCCAGGGGGCTGGAGAGCAGTACTTC. Protein product: CSAPYSQGAGEQYF.

This clonotype was counted many times. This chain joins TRBV7-2 and TRBJ2-2; the match to TRBD1 covers 8 bases. This CDR3 region has 16 residues. The V and J ends lost 0 bases and 6 bases, in that order; junction bases with no gene match: 6. Germline values: CDR1 SGHTA, CDR2 FQGNSA. The CDR3 DNA is TGTGCCAGCAGCTTAGCCCGACAGGGGTGGGCCGGGGAGCTGTTTTTT. Translation gives CASSLARQGWAGELFF.

This clonotype was counted many times. This rearrangement joins TRBV29-1 to TRBJ2-1; D is possibly TRBD1 (5 bases). CDR1 SQVTM and CDR2 ANQGSEA come from the germline V gene. This CDR3 is 12 amino acids long. V was trimmed by 5 bases and J by 7 bases, leaving 12 bases between them. CDR3 coding DNA: TGCAGCGTTCGCCAGGGCCGGAATGAGCAGTTCTTC. It is translated as CSVRQGRNEQFF.

The V gene is TRBV6-2 or TRBV6-3, the J gene TRBJ1-3; no clear D gene. This CDR3 has 15 amino acids. CDR1 MNHEY and CDR2 SVGEGT come from the germline V gene. V was cut by 2 bases and J by 0 bases, with 8 bases left in between. CDR3 DNA: TGTGCCAGCAGTTACGGTCGACTCTCTGGAAACACCATATATTTT. Protein product: CASSYGRLSGNTIYF.

This clonotype has only a few counts. The V call is TRBV18, the J call TRBJ2-1, with D perhaps matching TRBD1 (6 bases). The V end was cut by 3 bases, the J end by 4 bases, with 10 bases between. Germline CDR1 and CDR2: KGHSH and LQKENI. This CDR3 region has 14 residues. The CDR3 spells CASSPITGYNEQFF. CDR3 DNA sequence: TGTGCCAGCTCACCTATTACAGGGTACAATGAGCAGTTCTTC.

This chain connects TRBV5-1 to TRBJ1-6; D is possibly TRBD1 (5 bases). The CDR3 runs 16 residues. CDR1 and CDR2 (germline): SGHRS, YFSETQ. The V and J ends lost 0 bases and 6 bases respectively, with 13 bases between them. The CDR3: CASSLGDGRTNSPLHF. In DNA form, the CDR3 reads TGCGCCAGCAGCTTGGGGGACGGCCGGACTAATTCACCCCTCCACTTT. Full variable domain (rest looked up from reference TRBV5-1 and TRBJ1-6): KAGVTQTPRYLIKTRGQQVTLSCSPISGHRSVSWYQQTPGQGLQFLFEYFSETQRNKGNFPGRFSGRQFSNSRSEMNVSTLELGDSALYLCASSLGDGRTNSPLHFGNGTRLTVT.

Only a few counts were recorded for this clonotype. This chain joins TRBV20-1 and TRBJ2-7; a possible D gene is TRBD2 (6 bases). Deletions cut 1 base from V and 0 bases from J, with 22 bases between. The germline gives CDR1 DFQATT, CDR2 SNEGSKA (reference sequence). CDR3 length: 18 amino acids. The CDR3 coding sequence is TGCAGTGCTAGAGGCGGGACCAACATAGCCGTGAGCTCCTACGAGCAGTACTTC. Its translation: CSARGGTNIAVSSYEQYF.

This clonotype was observed many times. The chain is built from TRBV20-1 and TRBJ2-3, with a weak D call TRBD2 (7 bases). CDR1 is DFQATT, CDR2 SNEGSKA, per germline (reference sequence). Trimming took off 4 bases at V and 2 bases at J, with 16 bases between the two ends. This CDR3 has 15 amino acids. The CDR3 loop is CSATAGALFTDTQYF. In DNA form, the CDR3 reads TGCAGTGCTACGGCGGGGGCCTTGTTCACAGATACGCAGTATTTT.

This clonotype was counted many times. The chain employs TRBV20-1 and TRBJ2-7, with 12 bases fitting TRBD1. J gave up 6 bases and V 7 bases, and 7 bases lay outside the gene matches. Germline CDR1 and CDR2: DFQATT and SNEGSKA (reference sequence). The CDR3 runs 13 residues. As DNA, the CDR3 is TGCAGTGTCCGGGACAGGGGGCGATCCGAGCAGTACTTC. Protein sequence: CSVRDRGRSEQYF.

This clonotype has just a few counts. The chain joins TRBV12-3 or TRBV12-4 to TRBJ2-7; 7 bases are a match to TRBD2. This CDR3 contains 15 residues. The J segment lost 1 base and the V segment lost 6 bases, leaving 9 bases of the junction unmatched. The CDR3 DNA reads as TGTGCCAGCAGGGGGGAGGGCCGTAATTCCTACGAGCAGTACTTC. Translation gives CASRGEGRNSYEQYF.